This TCR beta chain was identified during a study of cytomegalovirus exposure and HLA in healthy donors (dated by TCRdb to the late 2010s). With respect to the entire study: An earlier analysis of roughly 500 of the donors reported around 280 Gb of sequence data and roughly 120 million unique TCR beta sequences obtained from around 190 million T cells. An early release covering over 500 HLA-typed donors comprised 250 to 350 gigabases of sequencing data and tens of millions of unique TCR sequences. Of the 300 to 450 genotyped donors, 81% were placed in the genetic ancestry cluster associated with self-reported Caucasian donors. The study aimed to test whether cataloging public T cell receptors could reveal signatures of past pathogen exposure. The T cell repertoires of 666 subjects were profiled by immunosequencing and related to cytomegalovirus serostatus. A separate validation cohort of over 95 different subjects was used in addition to the roughly 670-subject first cohort. The study combined high-throughput TCR immunosequencing, statistical association of individual TCRs with disease status, and machine learning to predict cytomegalovirus infection status. To study patterns of TCR occurrence, a later analysis re-analyzed previously published TCR beta repertoires from several hundred donors and added high-resolution HLA genotyping. The later analysis used no new phenotypic data to find candidate immune exposures, relying instead on TCR beta sequences and their occurrence across donors. An earlier analysis of 500 to 750 of the donors applied high-throughput TCR beta sequencing to assess whether each TCR beta V gene segment acted as functional or pseudogenic. Alongside the repertoire data, information on donor age, sex, ethnicity and CMV serostatus was compiled. A later genetic analysis took genome-wide SNP genotypes for about 65% of the 666 donors and used that subset as a discovery cohort. All discovery cohort repertoires had been generated on a single sequencing platform. Class I and class II HLA loci were covered by the typing at four-digit resolution. The number of typed donors differed by locus: about 620-640 for A, B, C, DRB1 and DQB1; 500 to 550 for DQA1; about 600 for DPA1; and around 450 for DPB1. Roughly 5 DR-DQ haplotypes were handled as single units for association and clustering because linkage in the cohort was strong. On average, 235,054 unique TCR beta nucleotide sequences were sequenced per donor among about 400 genotyped donors of the cohort, with roughly 20% of those sequences being non-productive. What the authors observed across the whole study: Because HLA typing was missing for some donors at each locus, association tests included only the typed subset. Because counts were too low, roughly 16 rarely observed V segments, including chromosome 9 orphons, were excluded from the earlier analysis of a few hundred of the donors. In the study, 164 TCR beta chains were listed as associated with cytomegalovirus. In vitro tests confirmed that a few of the cytomegalovirus-associated TCR beta chains recognize cytomegalovirus antigens. The sequencing pipeline was judged likely to have produced a cluster of highly shared sequence variants as a technical artifact. It was suggested by the authors that the approach could potentially be generalized to other disease states and immunological phenotypes. Linkage disequilibrium might explain the correlated functional status among segregating V segments, but an unknown experimental factor could not be excluded. Most TCR sequences were seen in very few donors, while some public TCRs were found in many individuals. In a later genetic analysis, a missense DCLRE1C variant was associated with V-gene and J-gene trimming of TCR beta chains, and the association was replicated in an independent cohort. The 87-base-pair reads could not distinguish some IMGT-functional V segments, including TRBV6-2 and TRBV6-3, so those segments were excluded. When HLA alleles, especially DR and DQ, strongly co-occurred, attributing TCR associations to individual alleles was difficult. The classifier was reported to diagnose cytomegalovirus status with high specificity and sensitivity in both the original cohort and the validation cohort. The cohort was sequenced for TCR beta chains only, and without alpha or paired-chain data the features that could be detected were limited. The only immune exposure information available for the cohort was CMV serostatus. A later analysis reported that several top co-occurrence clusters appeared linked to parvovirus B19, influenza, CMV and Epstein-Barr virus. According to a later genetic analysis, donors in an Asian-associated ancestry cluster had fewer N-insertions in productive TCRs than the approximately 650-donor mean. In an earlier analysis of 587 of the donors, most TCR beta V segments appeared in productive rearrangements about 90% or about 30% of the time, broadly matching IMGT annotations. According to a later analysis, most CMV-associated TCR beta chains appeared to be HLA-restricted, and the HLA associations seemed to be driven largely by CMV exposure. Sequencing depth was assumed to be roughly uniform across donors in the presence/absence analyses, though that assumption may not hold. A later analysis associated 15,000 or so TCR beta sequences with specific HLA alleles at a false discovery rate of 0.05. In a later analysis, HLA-associated TCR beta chains were found to be more clonally expanded and to have lower generation probabilities than equally common non-associated chains. In a later analysis, the rate of TCR association differed among HLA loci, with DRB1 alleles having the most associated TCRs and HLA-C alleles having the fewest. A further reported finding was that TCR beta sequences accurately predicted the HLA-A and HLA-B alleles for most subjects in the first cohort.

In the germline V gene, CDR1 corresponds to SGDLS and CDR2 to YYNGEE. The germline V and J ends show losses of 2 bases and 3 bases respectively, and no gene match explains 7 bases of the junction. Including the terminal cysteine and phenylalanine, the CDR3 comprises 16 residues. Just the 48-base CDR3 DNA is kept, in frame starting at base 1. The cohort consisted of some 730 healthy bone marrow donors. At the time of sampling, every cohort member was nominally healthy, though immune exposures that went unrecorded were likely present. The donor tested CMV seropositive, placing the donor among the 310 or so seropositive members of the cohort. Each donor provided a peripheral blood sample, and peripheral blood mononuclear cells were used for TCR beta sequencing. Genomic DNA extraction from the blood cell samples was performed with the Qiagen DNeasy Blood Extraction Kit. Receptor amplification or capture employed the immunoSEQ multiplex PCR assay. For the multiplex PCR, a mixture combining 60 forward primers for TCR Vbeta segments and 13 reverse primers for TCR Jbeta segments was used. A multiplex PCR assay on genomic DNA amplified the CDR3 region of rearranged TCR beta genes. The Illumina HiSeq System was used to sequence the amplified TCR beta libraries as 87-base-pair reads. As for the original processing: In a later analysis, around 80 million unique TCR beta chains were counted across the 666 repertoires, and approximately 9.9 million of these chains were shared by at least two donors. Raw reads were error-corrected and collapsed into unique sequences by a nearest-neighbor algorithm in which closely related sequences were merged to remove PCR and sequencing errors. CDR3 sequences were aligned to IMGT reference sequences to assign V, D and J gene segments. For a sequence to be retained, at least a six-nucleotide match to both a V gene segment and a J gene segment was required. A rearrangement counted as productive if the CDR3 had no stop codons and remained in frame with V and J, and every other rearrangement counted as non-productive. Following IMGT convention, CDR3 was defined as the stretch from the second conserved V-encoded cysteine up to the conserved J-encoded phenylalanine. The earlier analysis of 500 to 750 of the donors excluded any sequence lacking an unambiguous match to a single V gene segment. In an earlier analysis of 450 to 700 of the donors, V segments were called functional above 56.7% productive rearrangements and were called segregating when the between-donor standard deviation exceeded 5%. A statistical classification framework was built to diagnose cytomegalovirus status from the catalog of TCR beta chain sequences. V and J gene assignment, in a later analysis, came from comparing TCR nucleotide sequences with IMGT/GENE-DB human TR gene sequences. The TCRdist pipeline was used in a later analysis to assign CDR3 sequences and most-parsimonious VDJ recombination scenarios. In a later analysis, each TCR beta chain was defined by its CDR3 amino acid sequence together with its V-gene family, and reads lacking a unique V-gene family were excluded. A later analysis removed 600 or so highly shared, low-generation-probability nucleotide sequences to deal with suspected cross-contamination and a sequencing artifact. A later analysis calculated a clonal expansion index for each public chain from normalized within-repertoire ranks of inferred template counts. In a later analysis, generation probabilities were computed with a VDJ recombination model fitted to out-of-frame rearrangements, and the resulting probabilities were checked against IGoR. A later analysis scored TCR-TCR, TCR-HLA and TCR-CMV co-occurrence with hypergeometric tests, applying a repertoire-size bias correction to TCR pairs. A later analysis estimated false discovery rates by permuting HLA or CMV assignments 20 times. In a later analysis, co-occurring TCRs were grouped using DBSCAN, and TCRdist sequence similarity was added for clustering within HLA-allele-positive subsets. Repertoires with fewer than 30,000 or more than 120,000 public chains were left out of co-occurrence clustering, as were five repertoires with anomalous nucleotide sharing. The source is immuneACCESS, and TCRdb retained only in-frame sequences with V and J called. Part of the clones is not carried over; for the studies checked, unresolved V genes explain less than half of this, and the remainder is unexplained. That table furnishes V, J and clone size, whereas the DNA furnished D and trimming. This sample holds about 190,000 clones; 80% to 85% were observed only once. Together, the top ten hold roughly 2.1% of the sample.

For this clone: The specificity of this receptor is unknown. No clone much larger than this one lies a single base away; base qualities are absent.

This receptor was obtained from a woman in her late teens or twenties in good health and CMV-seropositive. The sequenced material came from PBMCs. The receptor chain draws on TRBV9 and TRBJ2-3; 9 junctional bases match TRBD2. The bases are TGTGCCAGCAGCGTTGGTAGCGGGAGCGGAACAGATACGCAGTATTTT. Protein translation: CASSVGSGSGTDTQYF.